The entry below gives a single TCR beta chain sequence along with its context. This table comes from immunoSEQ multiplex PCR, and its TCRdb copy is limited to in-frame clones, with some not included. In the table there are 110,000 to 150,000 clones, 78% of which are singletons. These data are taken from a study of blood T cell repertoires in COVID-19. The CDR3 totals 14 residues. Trimming left V 4 bases short and J 6 bases short, with 16 bases between. Germline V gives CDR1 MGHRA, CDR2 YSYEKL. The source is a woman in her 50s who had recovered from COVID-19. V usage is TRBV4-1 and J usage is TRBJ2-7; a weak D match, TRBD1 (6 bases). The sequencing sample was made of PBMCs or T cells enriched from blood (not recorded which). The DNA of the CDR3 is TGCGCCAGCAGCCCTGTCGGGCGAGGGGGCGAGCAGTACGTC. Its protein product is CASSPVGRGGEQYV.